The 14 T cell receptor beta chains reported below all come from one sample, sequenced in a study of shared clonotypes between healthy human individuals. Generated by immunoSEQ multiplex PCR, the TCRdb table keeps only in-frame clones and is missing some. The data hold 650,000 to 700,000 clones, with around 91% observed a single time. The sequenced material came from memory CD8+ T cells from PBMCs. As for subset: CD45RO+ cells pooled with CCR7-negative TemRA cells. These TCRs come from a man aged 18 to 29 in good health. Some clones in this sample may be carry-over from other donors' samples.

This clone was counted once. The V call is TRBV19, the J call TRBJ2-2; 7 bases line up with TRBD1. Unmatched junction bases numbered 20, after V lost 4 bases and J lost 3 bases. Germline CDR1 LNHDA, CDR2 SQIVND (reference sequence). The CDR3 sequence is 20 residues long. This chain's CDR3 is CASSTNFPKDRALYTGELFF. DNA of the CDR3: TGTGCCAGTAGTACTAACTTCCCGAAAGACAGGGCCCTGTACACCGGGGAGCTGTTTTTT.

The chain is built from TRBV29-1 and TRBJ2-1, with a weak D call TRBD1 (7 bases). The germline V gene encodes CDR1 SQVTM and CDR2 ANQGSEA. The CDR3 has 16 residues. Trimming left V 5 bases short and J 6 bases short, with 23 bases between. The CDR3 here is CSVPHSRSGGLNEQFF. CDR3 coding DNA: TGCAGCGTTCCCCACAGTCGATCAGGGGGGCTCAATGAGCAGTTCTTC.

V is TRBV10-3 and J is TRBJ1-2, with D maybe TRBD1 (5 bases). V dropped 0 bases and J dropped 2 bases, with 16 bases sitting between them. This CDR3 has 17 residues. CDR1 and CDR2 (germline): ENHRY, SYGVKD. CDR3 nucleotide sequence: TGTGCCATCAGTGAGTCGATCGGCCAGGGTCTCAACTATGGCTACACCTTC. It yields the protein CAISESIGQGLNYGYTF.

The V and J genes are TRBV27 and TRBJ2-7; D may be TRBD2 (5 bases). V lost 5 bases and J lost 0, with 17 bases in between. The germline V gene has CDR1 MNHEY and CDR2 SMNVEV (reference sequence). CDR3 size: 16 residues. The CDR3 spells CASSPYSDLNSYEQYF. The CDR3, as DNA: TGTGCCAGCAGTCCCTACTCGGACTTAAACTCCTACGAGCAGTACTTC.

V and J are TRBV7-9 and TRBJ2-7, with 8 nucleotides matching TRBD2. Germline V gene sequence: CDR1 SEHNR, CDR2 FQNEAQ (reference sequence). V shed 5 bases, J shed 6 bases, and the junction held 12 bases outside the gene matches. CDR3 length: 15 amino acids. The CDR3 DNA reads TGTGCCAGCAGCCTATCGGGGGGGATGTTGGGCGAGCAGTACTTC. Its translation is CASSLSGGMLGEQYF. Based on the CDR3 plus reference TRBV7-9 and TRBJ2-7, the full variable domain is DTGVSQNPRHKITKRGQNVTFRCDPISEHNRLYWYRQTLGQGPEFLTYFQNEAQLEKSRLLSDRFSAERPKGSFSTLEIQRTEQGDSAMYLCASSLSGGMLGEQYFGPGTRLTVT.

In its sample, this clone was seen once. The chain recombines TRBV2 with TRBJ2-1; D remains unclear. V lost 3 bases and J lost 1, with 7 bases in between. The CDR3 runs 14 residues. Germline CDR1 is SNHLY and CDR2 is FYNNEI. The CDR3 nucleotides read TGTGCCAGCAGTGACTGGTTTTCCTACAATGAGCAGTTCTTC. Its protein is CASSDWFSYNEQFF.

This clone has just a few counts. The DNA for the CDR3 is TGTGCCAGCAGTTTCTTAGGGGATCAGGAGACCCAGTACTTC. Translating it yields CASSFLGDQETQYF. J is TRBJ2-5 and V is TRBV28; the D gene is possibly TRBD1 (5 bases). Trimming removed 3 bases at V and 5 bases at J, with 13 bases between. This CDR3 is built from 14 residues. CDR1 MDHEN and CDR2 SYDVKM come from the germline V gene.

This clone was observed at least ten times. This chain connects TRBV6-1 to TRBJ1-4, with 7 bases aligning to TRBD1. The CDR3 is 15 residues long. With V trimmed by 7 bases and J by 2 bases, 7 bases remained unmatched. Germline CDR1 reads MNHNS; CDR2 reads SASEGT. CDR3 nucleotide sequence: TGTGCCAGCATCCAACAGGGGTCCACTAATGAAAAACTGTTTTTT. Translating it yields CASIQQGSTNEKLFF.

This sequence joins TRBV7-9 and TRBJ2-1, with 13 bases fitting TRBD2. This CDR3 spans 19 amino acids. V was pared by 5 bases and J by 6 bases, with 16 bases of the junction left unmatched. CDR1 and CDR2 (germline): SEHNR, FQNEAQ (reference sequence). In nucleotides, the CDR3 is TGTGCCAGCAGCGGTGGTGGGGTCGCGGGACTAGCGGGACCCAATGAGCAGTTCTTC. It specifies CASSGGGVAGLAGPNEQFF.

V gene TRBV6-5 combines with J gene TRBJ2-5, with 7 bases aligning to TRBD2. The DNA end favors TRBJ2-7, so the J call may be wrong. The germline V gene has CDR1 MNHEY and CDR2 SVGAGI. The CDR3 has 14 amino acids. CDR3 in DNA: TGTGCCAGCAGTTACGGGGGGGGAACCTACGAGCAGTACTTC. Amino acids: CASSYGGGTYEQYF.

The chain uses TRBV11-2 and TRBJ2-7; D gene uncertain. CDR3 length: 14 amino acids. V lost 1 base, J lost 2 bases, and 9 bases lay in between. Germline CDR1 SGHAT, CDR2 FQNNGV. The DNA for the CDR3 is TGTGCCAGCAGCTTAGTGGTTAAGCCCTACGAGCAGTACTTC. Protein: CASSLVVKPYEQYF. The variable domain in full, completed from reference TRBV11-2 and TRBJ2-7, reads EAGVAQSPRYKIIEKRQSVAFWCNPISGHATLYWYQQILGQGPKLLIQFQNNGVVDDSQLPKDRFSAERLKGVDSTLKIQPAKLEDSAVYLCASSLVVKPYEQYFGPGTRLTVT.

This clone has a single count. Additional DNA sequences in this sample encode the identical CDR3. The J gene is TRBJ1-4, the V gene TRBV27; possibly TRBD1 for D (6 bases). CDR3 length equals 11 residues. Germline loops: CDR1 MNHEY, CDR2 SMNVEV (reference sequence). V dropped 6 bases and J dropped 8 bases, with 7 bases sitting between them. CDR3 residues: CASRRGEKLFF. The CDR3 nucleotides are TGTGCCAGCAGGAGGGGGGAAAAACTGTTTTTT.

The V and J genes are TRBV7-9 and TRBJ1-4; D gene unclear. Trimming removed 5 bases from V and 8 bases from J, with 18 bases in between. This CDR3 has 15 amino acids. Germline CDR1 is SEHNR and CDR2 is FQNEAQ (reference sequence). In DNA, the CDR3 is TGTGCCAGCAGCCTTTCAGGAGGTCAAGCCGAAAAACTGTTTTTT. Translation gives CASSLSGGQAEKLFF.

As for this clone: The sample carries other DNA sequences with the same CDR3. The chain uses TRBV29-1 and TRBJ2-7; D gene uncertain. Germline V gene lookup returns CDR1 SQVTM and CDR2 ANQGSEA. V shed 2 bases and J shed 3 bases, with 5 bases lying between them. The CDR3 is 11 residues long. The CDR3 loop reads CSVEWGYEQYF. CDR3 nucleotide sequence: TGCAGCGTTGAATGGGGCTACGAGCAGTACTTC.